Listed below are T cell receptor beta chains from one sample, sequenced in a study of OX40 agonist ivuxolimab in advanced cancers. This table comes from immunoSEQ multiplex PCR, and its TCRdb copy is limited to in-frame clones, with some not included. The repertoire has tens of thousands of clones, 80% to 90% of them found once; the top ten carry 40% to 55%. The sample was CD4+ or CD8+ T cells sorted from blood, taken in a trial of the OX40 agonist ivuxolimab. These receptors all come from an adult with an advanced solid tumor such as melanoma, head and neck, liver or kidney cancer. Each CDR3 is given with its conserved first and last residue. D genes are given only for firm matches.

d_call: TRBD2
v_call: TRBV29-1
cdr3_aa: CSVAGTSGGVLGTQYF

d_call: .
v_call: TRBV9
cdr3_aa: CASSPSVLVKTQYF

d_call: TRBD1
v_call: TRBV9
cdr3_aa: CASKRTGGNTGELFF

d_call: TRBD1
v_call: TRBV6-6
cdr3_aa: CASRGKGQVNSPLHF

d_call: .
v_call: TRBV25-1
cdr3_aa: CASSGWGPGELFF

d_call: TRBD2
v_call: TRBV5-1
cdr3_aa: CASSGLRSGRREQYF

d_call: TRBD2
v_call: TRBV4-3
cdr3_aa: CASSQEGGGPYYNEQFF

d_call: .
v_call: TRBV28
cdr3_aa: CASSLTGGSSYNSPLHF

d_call: TRBD2
v_call: TRBV6-5
cdr3_aa: CASSPGLIYEQYF

d_call: .
v_call: TRBV28
cdr3_aa: CASSFGSNSGGDEQYF

d_call: .
v_call: TRBV27
cdr3_aa: CASSLKGRGYEQYF

d_call: TRBD1
v_call: TRBV4-3
cdr3_aa: CASSPRWTGEQFF

d_call: .
v_call: TRBV9
cdr3_aa: CASSVSYLSNTGELFF

d_call: .
v_call: TRBV4-3
cdr3_aa: CASSQSQEGGYEQYF

d_call: TRBD1
v_call: TRBV28
cdr3_aa: CASSKDRGPLSEQYF

d_call: TRBD1
v_call: TRBV28
cdr3_aa: CASRYPGQYEQYF

d_call: .
v_call: TRBV4-2
cdr3_aa: CASSQEGDTGELFF

d_call: .
v_call: TRBV19
cdr3_aa: CASSKHMTLGQPQHF

d_call: .
v_call: TRBV4-1
cdr3_aa: CASSQLNLALGTLNEQFF

d_call: TRBD2
v_call: TRBV28
cdr3_aa: CASAPIGLAGATDTQYF

d_call: .
v_call: TRBV21-1
cdr3_aa: CASSKTRQGSNTEAFF

d_call: TRBD1
v_call: TRBV27
cdr3_aa: CASHSLETGGTYEQYF

d_call: .
v_call: TRBV7-2
cdr3_aa: CASSHPVSTDTQYF

d_call: .
v_call: TRBV6-1
cdr3_aa: CASSGGPGAYNEQFF

d_call: TRBD2
v_call: TRBV6-5
cdr3_aa: CASSYSLGTSNEQFF

d_call: TRBD1
v_call: TRBV9
cdr3_aa: CASSPAGGNSPLHF

d_call: .
v_call: TRBV6-5
cdr3_aa: CASRGGGPSPYEQYF